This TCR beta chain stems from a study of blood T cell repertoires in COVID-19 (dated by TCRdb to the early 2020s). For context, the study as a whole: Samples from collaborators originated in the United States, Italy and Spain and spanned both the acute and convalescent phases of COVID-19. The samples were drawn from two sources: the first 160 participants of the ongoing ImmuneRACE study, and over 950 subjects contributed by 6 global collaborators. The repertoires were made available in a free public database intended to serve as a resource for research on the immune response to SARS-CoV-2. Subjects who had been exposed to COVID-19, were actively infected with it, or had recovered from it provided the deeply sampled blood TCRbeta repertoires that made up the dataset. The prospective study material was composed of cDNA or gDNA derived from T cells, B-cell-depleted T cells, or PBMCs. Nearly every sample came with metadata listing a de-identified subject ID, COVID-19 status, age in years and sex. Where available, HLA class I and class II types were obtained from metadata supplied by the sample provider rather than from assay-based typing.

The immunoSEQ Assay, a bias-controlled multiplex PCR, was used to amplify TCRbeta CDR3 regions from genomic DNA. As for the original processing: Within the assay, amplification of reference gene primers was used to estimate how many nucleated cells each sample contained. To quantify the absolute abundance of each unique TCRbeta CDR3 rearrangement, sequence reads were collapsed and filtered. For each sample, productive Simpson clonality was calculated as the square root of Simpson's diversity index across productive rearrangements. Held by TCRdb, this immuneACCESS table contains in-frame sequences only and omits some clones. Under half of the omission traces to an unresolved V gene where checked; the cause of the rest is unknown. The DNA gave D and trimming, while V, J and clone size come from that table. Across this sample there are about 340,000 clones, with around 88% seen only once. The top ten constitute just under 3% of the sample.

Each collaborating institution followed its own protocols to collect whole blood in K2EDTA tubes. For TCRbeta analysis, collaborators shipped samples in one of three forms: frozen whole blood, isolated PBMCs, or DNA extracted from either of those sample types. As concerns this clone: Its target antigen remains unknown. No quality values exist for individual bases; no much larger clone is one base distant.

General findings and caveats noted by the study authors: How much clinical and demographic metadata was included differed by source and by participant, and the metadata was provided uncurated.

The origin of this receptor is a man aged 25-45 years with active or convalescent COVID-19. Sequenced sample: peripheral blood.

The DNA is as follows: TGTGCCACCAGCCGGGACAGGGTGGGATTCACCGGGGAGCTGTTTTTT. This encodes CATSRDRVGFTGELFF. The rearranged chain carries TRBV24-1 and TRBJ2-2, and TRBD1 matches 9 of the central bases. For CDR1 and CDR2, the germline V gene lists KGHDR and SFDVKD. From cysteine to phenylalanine, the CDR3 is 16 amino acids long. Only the CDR3 DNA is retained, 48 bases long and in frame from the first base. Trimming leaves V shorter by 7 bases and J shorter by 4 bases, with the junction holding 9 bases beyond the gene matches.